This TCR beta chain derives from a study of T cells in Graves' hyperthyroidism and ophthalmopathy. Amplification of TCR beta CDR3 regions used RNA as the template. Using the HTBI primer set, a first-round RT-PCR was run on the TCR CDR3. A single record per CDR3 protein comes from TCRdb applying MiXCR to the multiplex PCR reads. The sample holds under 250,000 distinct CDR3 sequences; about 15% are singletons and the top ten take around 50%. Patients aged 18 to 65 had newly diagnosed hyperthyroidism that had lasted under 2 months. Fresh peripheral blood, around 9.5 ml, yielded the PBMCs. This clonotype was seen repeatedly, ten times or more. The origin of this receptor is a man aged 50 to 60 with Graves' hyperthyroidism. Material for sequencing was blood.

CDR3 protein: CASSQEQRAALEQYF. CDR3 DNA: TGCGCCAGCAGCCAAGAACAGCGGGCAGCCCTCGAGCAGTACTTC. The chain recombines TRBV4-1 with TRBJ2-7; maybe TRBD2 (6 bases). Germline V CDR1 and CDR2: MGHRA, YSYEKL. Trimming stripped 0 bases from V and 6 bases from J, with 15 bases between. The CDR3 length is 15 residues.